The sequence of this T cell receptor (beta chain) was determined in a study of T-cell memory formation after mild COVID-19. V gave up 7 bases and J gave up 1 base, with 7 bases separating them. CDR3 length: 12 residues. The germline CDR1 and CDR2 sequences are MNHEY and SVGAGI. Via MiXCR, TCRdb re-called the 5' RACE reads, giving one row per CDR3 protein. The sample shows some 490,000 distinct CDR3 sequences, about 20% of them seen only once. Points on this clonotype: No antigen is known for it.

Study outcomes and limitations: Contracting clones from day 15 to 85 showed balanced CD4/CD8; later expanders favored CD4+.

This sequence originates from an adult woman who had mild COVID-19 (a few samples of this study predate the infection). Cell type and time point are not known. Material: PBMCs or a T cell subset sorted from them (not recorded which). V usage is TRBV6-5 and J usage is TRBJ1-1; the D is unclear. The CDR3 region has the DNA TGTGCCAGCACCCGAGCGAACACTGAAGCTTTCTTT. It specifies CASTRANTEAFF.